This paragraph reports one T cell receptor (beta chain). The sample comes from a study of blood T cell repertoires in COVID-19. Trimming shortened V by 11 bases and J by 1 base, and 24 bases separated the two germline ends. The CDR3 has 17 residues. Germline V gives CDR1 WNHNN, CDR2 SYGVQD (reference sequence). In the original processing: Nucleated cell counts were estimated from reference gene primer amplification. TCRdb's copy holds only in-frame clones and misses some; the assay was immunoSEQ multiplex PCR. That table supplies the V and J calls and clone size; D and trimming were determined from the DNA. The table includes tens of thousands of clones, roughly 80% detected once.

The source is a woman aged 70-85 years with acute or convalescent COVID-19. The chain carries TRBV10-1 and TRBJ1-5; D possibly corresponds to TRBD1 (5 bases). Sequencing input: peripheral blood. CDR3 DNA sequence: TGCGCCCCCCGGCGAAGGGAAGGGGCCATCAGCAATCAGCCCCAGCATTTT. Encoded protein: CAPRRREGAISNQPQHF.